A selection of T cell receptor beta chains follows, all from one sample in a study of T cells after yellow fever vaccination. TCRdb independently ran MiXCR on the 5' RACE reads; one entry per CDR3 protein. The sample consists of hundreds of thousands of distinct CDR3 sequences, 21% of them appearing once. Sequences were derived from PBMCs, sampled about 20 days after the first yellow fever vaccination. The receptors were sampled from a man between 18 and 29 years old who received the YFV17D yellow fever vaccine. CDR3s include the opening cysteine and the closing phenylalanine or tryptophan. Each record gives: CDR3 protein, CDR3 DNA, J gene, D gene, clone size, V gene. D genes are given only for firm matches. Clone sizes are given selectively: once, few, many, or a class where the clone is expanded.

cdr3_aa: CAWMRVTWGEQFF
cdr3_nt: TGTGCCTGGATGAGAGTGACGTGGGGCGAGCAGTTCTTC
j_call: TRBJ2-1
d_call: NA
clone_size: NA
v_call: TRBV30

cdr3_aa: CASSQLSAPNYGYTF
cdr3_nt: TGTGCCAGCAGCCAACTAAGTGCTCCCAACTATGGCTACACCTTC
j_call: TRBJ1-2
d_call: NA
clone_size: once
v_call: TRBV9

cdr3_aa: CASSSETGIRTGELFF
cdr3_nt: TGTGCCAGCAGCTCTGAGACAGGAATCCGCACCGGGGAGCTGTTTTTT
j_call: TRBJ2-2
d_call: NA
clone_size: NA
v_call: TRBV7-9

cdr3_aa: CASSPDRAGTGELFF
cdr3_nt: TGCGCCAGCAGCCCGGACAGGGCGGGCACCGGGGAGCTGTTTTTT
j_call: TRBJ2-2
d_call: TRBD1
clone_size: NA
v_call: TRBV5-1

cdr3_aa: CASSYLSTGANSPLHF
cdr3_nt: TGTGCCAGCAGTTACCTCTCGACAGGGGCAAATTCACCCCTCCACTTT
j_call: TRBJ1-6
d_call: TRBD1
clone_size: many
v_call: TRBV6-5

cdr3_aa: CAWSGQGQETQYF
cdr3_nt: TGTGCCTGGAGTGGACAGGGTCAAGAGACCCAGTACTTC
j_call: TRBJ2-5
d_call: TRBD1
clone_size: NA
v_call: TRBV30

cdr3_aa: CASSNRGPYGYTF
cdr3_nt: TGTGCCAGCAGCAACAGGGGACCCTATGGCTACACCTTC
j_call: TRBJ1-2
d_call: TRBD1
clone_size: NA
v_call: TRBV7-9

cdr3_aa: CASSLLAAQLYNEQFF
cdr3_nt: TGTGCCAGCAGCTTACTAGCGGCCCAACTTTACAATGAGCAGTTCTTC
j_call: TRBJ2-1
d_call: TRBD2
clone_size: NA
v_call: TRBV7-9

cdr3_aa: CASNPPGFQETQYF
cdr3_nt: TGTGCCAGCAATCCCCCGGGGTTCCAGGAGACCCAGTACTTC
j_call: TRBJ2-5
d_call: NA
clone_size: few
v_call: TRBV28

cdr3_aa: CSARDLWTDTQYF
cdr3_nt: TGCAGTGCTAGAGATCTGTGGACAGATACGCAGTATTTT
j_call: TRBJ2-3
d_call: NA
clone_size: few
v_call: TRBV20-1

cdr3_aa: CASSYRRGYEQYF
cdr3_nt: TGTGCCAGCAGTTACCGGAGGGGTTACGAGCAGTACTTC
j_call: TRBJ2-7
d_call: NA
clone_size: NA
v_call: TRBV6-2/TRBV6-3

cdr3_aa: CAISERDSGGAGTDTQYF
cdr3_nt: TGTGCCATCAGTGAGAGAGATAGCGGGGGGGCGGGCACAGATACGCAGTATTTT
j_call: TRBJ2-3
d_call: TRBD2
clone_size: few
v_call: TRBV10-3

cdr3_aa: CASSQDRQGGHDEQFF
cdr3_nt: TGCGCCAGCAGCCAAGATCGGCAGGGTGGTCATGATGAGCAGTTCTTC
j_call: TRBJ2-1
d_call: NA
clone_size: few
v_call: TRBV4-3

cdr3_aa: CASSVSGTSRDEQFF
cdr3_nt: TGTGCCAGCAGTGTCTCCGGGACTAGCCGCGATGAGCAGTTCTTC
j_call: TRBJ2-1
d_call: TRBD2
clone_size: NA
v_call: TRBV25-1

cdr3_aa: CASRTIPGQGFNEQYF
cdr3_nt: TGCGCCAGCAGGACAATTCCGGGACAGGGGTTCAACGAGCAGTACTTC
j_call: TRBJ2-7
d_call: TRBD1
clone_size: few
v_call: TRBV5-1

cdr3_aa: CASSPEGHRSTEAFF
cdr3_nt: TGTGCCAGCAGCCCAGAGGGACACAGGAGCACTGAAGCTTTCTTT
j_call: TRBJ1-1
d_call: NA
clone_size: NA
v_call: TRBV12-3/TRBV12-4

cdr3_aa: CASSLGDITDTQYF
cdr3_nt: TGCGCCAGCAGCTTGGGGGACATCACAGATACGCAGTATTTT
j_call: TRBJ2-3
d_call: NA
clone_size: NA
v_call: TRBV5-1

cdr3_aa: CASSLVGAANEQYF
cdr3_nt: TGCGCCAGCAGCTTGGTTGGGGCAGCAAACGAGCAGTACTTC
j_call: TRBJ2-7
d_call: NA
clone_size: few
v_call: TRBV5-1

cdr3_aa: CASSRGQGADTQYF
cdr3_nt: TGTGCCAGCAGCCGTGGACAGGGCGCAGATACGCAGTATTTT
j_call: TRBJ2-3
d_call: TRBD1
clone_size: NA
v_call: TRBV12-3/TRBV12-4

cdr3_aa: CASSQGSGANTGELFF
cdr3_nt: TGTGCCAGCAGCCAAGGGTCAGGGGCCAACACCGGGGAGCTGTTTTTT
j_call: TRBJ2-2
d_call: NA
clone_size: NA
v_call: TRBV3-1

cdr3_aa: CASNQGSGANVLTF
cdr3_nt: TGTGCCAGCAATCAGGGCTCTGGGGCCAACGTCCTGACTTTC
j_call: TRBJ2-6
d_call: NA
clone_size: NA
v_call: TRBV7-9

cdr3_aa: CASSQRFASGGRGQYF
cdr3_nt: TGTGCCAGCAGCCAGCGCTTCGCTAGCGGGGGACGGGGCCAGTACTTC
j_call: TRBJ2-4
d_call: TRBD2
clone_size: few
v_call: TRBV7-2

cdr3_aa: CASSNTPGCAEYEQYF
cdr3_nt: TGTGCCAGCAGCAATACTCCAGGGTGTGCTGAATACGAGCAGTACTTC
j_call: TRBJ2-7
d_call: NA
clone_size: NA
v_call: TRBV21-1

cdr3_aa: CASSLDWTGAYNEQFF
cdr3_nt: TGTGCCAGCAGCTTAGACTGGACAGGGGCCTACAATGAGCAGTTCTTC
j_call: TRBJ2-1
d_call: TRBD1
clone_size: many
v_call: TRBV11-2

cdr3_aa: CASTTFGTVRNEQFF
cdr3_nt: TGTGCCAGCACCACTTTTGGGACAGTCCGAAATGAGCAGTTCTTC
j_call: TRBJ2-1
d_call: TRBD1
clone_size: few
v_call: TRBV27

cdr3_aa: CASSSGTGYQPQHF
cdr3_nt: TGTGCCAGCAGCTCCGGGACAGGGTATCAGCCCCAGCATTTT
j_call: TRBJ1-5
d_call: TRBD1
clone_size: NA
v_call: TRBV7-2

cdr3_aa: CASSLGLGELYGYTF
cdr3_nt: TGCGCCAGCAGCTTGGGATTAGGGGAACTCTATGGCTACACCTTC
j_call: TRBJ1-2
d_call: NA
clone_size: once
v_call: TRBV5-1

cdr3_aa: CASSYYGAGGSAKNIQYF
cdr3_nt: TGTGCCAGCAGCTACTATGGAGCGGGGGGGTCGGCCAAAAACATTCAGTACTTC
j_call: TRBJ2-4
d_call: TRBD2
clone_size: few
v_call: TRBV7-6

cdr3_aa: CASSLSTESYEQYF
cdr3_nt: TGCGCCAGCAGCTTGTCGACTGAATCCTACGAGCAGTACTTC
j_call: TRBJ2-7
d_call: NA
clone_size: few
v_call: TRBV5-1

cdr3_aa: CASSLTPSGGTQYF
cdr3_nt: TGTGCCAGCAGCTTAACCCCTAGCGGGGGGACCCAGTACTTC
j_call: TRBJ2-5
d_call: TRBD2
clone_size: few
v_call: TRBV7-3

cdr3_aa: CASSLEGQENYGYTF
cdr3_nt: TGCGCCAGCAGCTTGGAGGGACAGGAGAACTATGGCTACACCTTC
j_call: TRBJ1-2
d_call: TRBD1
clone_size: NA
v_call: TRBV5-1

cdr3_aa: CASSLRGAANYGYTF
cdr3_nt: TGTGCCAGCAGCTTAAGGGGGGCAGCTAACTATGGCTACACCTTC
j_call: TRBJ1-2
d_call: NA
clone_size: few
v_call: TRBV7-9

cdr3_aa: CSPRDLAKNIQYF
cdr3_nt: TGCAGTCCCAGGGATCTAGCCAAAAACATTCAGTACTTC
j_call: TRBJ2-4
d_call: NA
clone_size: NA
v_call: TRBV20-1

cdr3_aa: CASSLEVSLAGAYNEQFF
cdr3_nt: TGTGCCAGCAGCTTGGAGGTGAGCCTAGCGGGGGCGTACAATGAGCAGTTCTTC
j_call: TRBJ2-1
d_call: TRBD2
clone_size: NA
v_call: TRBV5-5

cdr3_aa: CSAGLAGGPGTQYF
cdr3_nt: TGCAGTGCTGGACTAGCGGGGGGGCCGGGGACCCAGTACTTC
j_call: TRBJ2-5
d_call: TRBD2
clone_size: few
v_call: TRBV20-1

cdr3_aa: CASSRRIGELFF
cdr3_nt: TGTGCCAGCAGCCGTCGCATCGGGGAGCTGTTTTTT
j_call: TRBJ2-2
d_call: NA
clone_size: few
v_call: TRBV12-3/TRBV12-4

cdr3_aa: CASSRMGGSGSYNEQFF
cdr3_nt: TGCGCCAGCAGTCGCATGGGGGGGAGTGGGTCCTACAATGAGCAGTTCTTC
j_call: TRBJ2-1
d_call: TRBD2
clone_size: few
v_call: TRBV4-1

cdr3_aa: CASSSPRAGHTYNEQFF
cdr3_nt: TGTGCCAGCAGTTCCCCCCGCGCAGGGCATACCTACAATGAGCAGTTCTTC
j_call: TRBJ2-1
d_call: NA
clone_size: NA
v_call: TRBV6-5

cdr3_aa: CASSSTLAGVEQFF
cdr3_nt: TGTGCCAGTAGTTCCACACTAGCGGGGGTTGAGCAGTTCTTC
j_call: TRBJ2-1
d_call: TRBD2
clone_size: few
v_call: TRBV19

cdr3_aa: CASSGRGGLTDTQYF
cdr3_nt: TGTGCCAGCAGCGGGCGGGGGGGCCTGACAGATACGCAGTATTTT
j_call: TRBJ2-3
d_call: TRBD2
clone_size: NA
v_call: TRBV27

cdr3_aa: CSARGGFTGELFF
cdr3_nt: TGCAGTGCTAGAGGGGGCTTCACCGGGGAGCTGTTTTTT
j_call: TRBJ2-2
d_call: NA
clone_size: few
v_call: TRBV20-1

cdr3_aa: CASSRLSSYNEQFF
cdr3_nt: TGTGCCAGCAGTCGACTGTCTTCCTACAATGAGCAGTTCTTC
j_call: TRBJ2-1
d_call: NA
clone_size: NA
v_call: TRBV11-2

cdr3_aa: CSGLGQPNTEAFF
cdr3_nt: TGCAGCGGCCTGGGACAGCCGAACACTGAAGCTTTCTTT
j_call: TRBJ1-1
d_call: TRBD1
clone_size: few
v_call: TRBV29-1

cdr3_aa: CASSPGDRVGTEAFF
cdr3_nt: TGTGCCAGCAGCCCGGGGGACAGGGTTGGAACTGAAGCTTTCTTT
j_call: TRBJ1-1
d_call: TRBD1
clone_size: few
v_call: TRBV27

cdr3_aa: CSVATGGVGGSNQPQHF
cdr3_nt: TGCAGCGTTGCGACAGGGGGCGTGGGAGGGAGCAATCAGCCCCAGCATTTT
j_call: TRBJ1-5
d_call: TRBD1
clone_size: few
v_call: TRBV29-1

cdr3_aa: CASSFSLAGLETQYF
cdr3_nt: TGTGCCAGCAGTTTTAGTCTGGCGGGGTTGGAGACCCAGTACTTC
j_call: TRBJ2-5
d_call: NA
clone_size: NA
v_call: TRBV12-3/TRBV12-4

cdr3_aa: CASSVGKGNYEQYF
cdr3_nt: TGTGCCAGCAGTGTAGGAAAGGGGAACTACGAGCAGTACTTC
j_call: TRBJ2-7
d_call: NA
clone_size: NA
v_call: TRBV2

cdr3_aa: CASSTRTGGTNTGELFF
cdr3_nt: TGTGCCAGCAGTACCAGGACAGGGGGGACGAACACCGGGGAGCTGTTTTTT
j_call: TRBJ2-2
d_call: TRBD1
clone_size: few
v_call: TRBV6-1

cdr3_aa: CASSALAGKDTGELFF
cdr3_nt: TGTGCCAGCAGCGCACTAGCGGGGAAGGACACCGGGGAGCTGTTTTTT
j_call: TRBJ2-2
d_call: TRBD2
clone_size: NA
v_call: TRBV7-3

cdr3_aa: CASSYSRDSTDTQYF
cdr3_nt: TGTGCCAGCAGTTACTCCCGTGACTCCACAGATACGCAGTATTTT
j_call: TRBJ2-3
d_call: NA
clone_size: NA
v_call: TRBV6-5

cdr3_aa: CSARDRDRGTNEQFF
cdr3_nt: TGCAGTGCTAGAGATCGGGACAGGGGGACCAATGAGCAGTTCTTC
j_call: TRBJ2-1
d_call: TRBD1
clone_size: NA
v_call: TRBV20-1

cdr3_aa: CASSPIALSDSGANVLTF
cdr3_nt: TGTGCCAGCAGCCCTATAGCCCTTTCGGACTCTGGGGCCAACGTCCTGACTTTC
j_call: TRBJ2-6
d_call: NA
clone_size: few
v_call: TRBV6-1

cdr3_aa: CASSPPGQGGYGYTF
cdr3_nt: TGTGCCAGCTCACCACCGGGACAGGGGGGCTATGGCTACACCTTC
j_call: TRBJ1-2
d_call: TRBD1
clone_size: NA
v_call: TRBV18